These T cell receptor beta chains were read from a single sample in a study of CD8 T cells in ankylosing spondylitis. Via MiXCR, TCRdb re-called the 5' RACE reads, giving one row per CDR3 protein. Here the sample spans about 130,000 distinct CDR3 sequences, about a tenth being singletons. The sequencing input was blood, either unsorted or a sorted T cell fraction (not recorded which). The receptor source for this set is a male donor with ankylosing spondylitis or in good health (not recorded which). Both conserved end residues are part of each CDR3. The D gene is left open where the match is weak. Size is omitted from some rows. Given values are once, few, many or a class for expanded clones.

j_call v_call d_call clone_size cdr3_aa cdr3_nt
TRBJ2-5 TRBV20-1 TRBD1 many CSAPGQGVRETQYF TGCAGTGCTCCGGGACAGGGAGTCCGGGAGACCCAGTACTTC
TRBJ2-2 TRBV7-9 TRBD1 many CASSRIGTGVTGELFF TGTGCCAGCAGCCGAATCGGAACAGGGGTCACCGGGGAGCTGTTTTTT
TRBJ2-2 TRBV5-1 TRBD1 many CASSLAGTGGSGELFF TGCGCCAGCAGCTTGGCCGGGACAGGGGGCTCCGGGGAGCTGTTTTTT
TRBJ2-5 TRBV29-1 . many CSVGSGQETQYF TGCAGCGTTGGGTCGGGGCAAGAGACCCAGTACTTC
TRBJ1-1 TRBV5-1 . . CASSFGQPGTEAFF TGCGCCAGCAGCTTCGGACAGCCGGGAACTGAAGCTTTCTTT
TRBJ2-7 TRBV4-3 TRBD1 many CASSQTLGQGYEQYF TGCGCCAGCAGCCAAACACTCGGACAGGGCTACGAGCAGTACTTC
TRBJ2-5 TRBV20-1 . many CSARDLGIQTQYF TGCAGTGCTAGAGACCTAGGAATCCAGACCCAGTACTTC
TRBJ2-5 TRBV15 TRBD1 . CATSSTGESKKTQYF TGTGCCACCAGCAGCACAGGGGAGTCTAAGAAGACCCAGTACTTC
TRBJ2-3 TRBV20-1 TRBD2 . CSATSGTSDTDTQYF TGCAGTGCTACGTCCGGGACTAGCGACACAGATACGCAGTATTTT
TRBJ1-1 TRBV20-1 TRBD1 many CSADVGTANTEAFF TGCAGTGCTGACGTCGGGACAGCGAACACTGAAGCTTTCTTT
TRBJ1-1 TRBV20-1 . many CSARREKAFF TGCAGTGCTAGACGTGAGAAAGCTTTCTTT
TRBJ2-1 TRBV4-3 TRBD1 many CASSLGTAAEKQFF TGCGCCAGCAGCCTCGGGACAGCGGCCGAAAAGCAGTTCTTC
TRBJ1-5 TRBV6-2/TRBV6-3 . few CASAHGGPQHF TGTGCCAGCGCCCATGGGGGGCCCCAGCATTTT
TRBJ2-3 TRBV11-2 TRBD2 few CASSFSGPGTDTQYF TGTGCCAGCAGCTTTAGCGGGCCGGGCACAGATACGCAGTATTTT
TRBJ2-7 TRBV7-9 . few CASGGGDYSYEQYF TGTGCCAGCGGAGGGGGGGACTACTCCTACGAGCAGTACTTC
TRBJ2-1 TRBV6-2/TRBV6-3 . many CASSYSAVYNEQFF TGTGCCAGCAGTTACTCGGCAGTCTACAATGAGCAGTTCTTC
TRBJ1-1 TRBV29-1 . . CSVQIGNMNTEAFF TGCAGCGTTCAAATCGGAAATATGAACACTGAAGCTTTCTTT
TRBJ2-1 TRBV7-8 . many CASSLELLDTNEQFF TGTGCCAGCAGCTTGGAACTGCTAGATACAAATGAGCAGTTCTTC
TRBJ2-7 TRBV20-1 . many CSASRQSGEQYF TGCAGTGCTAGTCGGCAGAGCGGAGAGCAGTACTTC
TRBJ2-7 TRBV12-3/TRBV12-4 . many CASSPITGSYEQYF TGTGCCAGCAGTCCCATCACTGGGTCCTACGAGCAGTACTTC
TRBJ2-1 TRBV5-5 TRBD2 . CASSPDSGRVHNEQFF TGTGCCAGCAGCCCGGATAGCGGGAGAGTCCACAATGAGCAGTTCTTC
TRBJ2-4 TRBV25-1 TRBD2 . CASGSGQISGTSGPLWNIQYF TGTGCCAGCGGCTCCGGGCAAATATCCGGGACTAGCGGTCCGTTGTGGAACATTCAGTACTTC
TRBJ1-6 TRBV11-2 TRBD1 . CASSQGQGLSSYNSPLHF TGTGCCAGCAGCCAGGGACAGGGGCTCAGCTCCTATAATTCACCCCTCCACTTT
TRBJ2-1 TRBV5-6 . many CASSLPQGTGENEQFF TGTGCCAGCAGCCTCCCCCAGGGCACTGGGGAGAATGAGCAGTTCTTC
TRBJ1-1 TRBV7-2 TRBD1 few CASSLEAGGNTEAFF TGTGCCAGCAGCTTAGAAGCAGGGGGGAACACTGAAGCTTTCTTT
TRBJ2-7 TRBV7-9 TRBD1 many CASSSGQGWDEQYF TGTGCCAGCAGCTCTGGACAGGGATGGGACGAGCAGTACTTC
TRBJ2-5 TRBV4-2 TRBD2 many CASSQQTSGEEGETQYF TGTGCCAGCAGCCAACAGACTAGCGGGGAGGAAGGAGAGACCCAGTACTTC
TRBJ2-1 TRBV5-1 TRBD2 many CASSNSGRAGNEQFF TGCGCCAGCAGCAATAGCGGGAGGGCAGGCAATGAGCAGTTCTTC
TRBJ1-2 TRBV29-1 . many CSVEKAGQEDGYTF TGCAGCGTTGAGAAGGCAGGGCAGGAGGATGGCTACACCTTC
TRBJ2-1 TRBV7-9 TRBD2 many CASSAPSGRDYNEQFF TGTGCCAGCAGCGCCCCTAGCGGGAGAGACTACAATGAGCAGTTCTTC
TRBJ2-7 TRBV20-1 TRBD2 many CSAHSGSSYEQYF TGCAGTGCTCATAGCGGGAGTTCCTACGAGCAGTACTTC
TRBJ2-1 TRBV20-1 . few CSAPPYEQFF TGCAGTGCCCCGCCATATGAGCAGTTCTTC
TRBJ2-7 TRBV7-2 . once CASSILHGRNEQYF TGTGCCAGCAGCATTCTACACGGGAGAAACGAGCAGTACTTC
TRBJ2-2 TRBV24-1 . . CATSDPPRGELFF TGTGCCACCAGTGATCCTCCACGCGGGGAGCTGTTTTTT
TRBJ2-7 TRBV29-1 . few CSVGGTFAYEQYF TGCAGCGTTGGCGGGACATTCGCCTACGAGCAGTACTTC
TRBJ2-7 TRBV20-1 . few CSARERRERPYEQYF TGCAGTGCTAGAGAGCGGAGAGAAAGGCCGTACGAGCAGTACTTC
TRBJ2-7 TRBV6-1 . many CASSVLASSSYEQYF TGTGCCAGCAGCGTCCTTGCCTCAAGCTCCTACGAGCAGTACTTC
TRBJ2-1 TRBV9 TRBD1 many CASSPGTGSTSPKWYEQFF TGTGCCAGCAGCCCCGGGACAGGGTCGACTAGCCCCAAATGGTATGAGCAGTTCTTC
TRBJ2-3 TRBV10-3 . many CAIRDSRGTDTQYF TGTGCCATCAGGGACTCCCGGGGCACAGATACGCAGTATTTT
TRBJ2-1 TRBV7-3 . many CASSFSSNNEQFF TGTGCCAGCAGCTTTAGTTCCAACAATGAGCAGTTCTTC
TRBJ1-1 TRBV28 . many CASRWGGNTEAFF TGTGCCAGCCGATGGGGGGGAAACACTGAAGCTTTCTTT
TRBJ2-5 TRBV2 . . CASDRGESGPLQETLYF TGTGCCAGCGATAGGGGAGAGAGTGGCCCCTTACAAGAGACCCTGTACTTC
TRBJ2-7 TRBV7-6 TRBD2 . CASSPQATSGSYEQYF TGTGCCAGCAGCCCCCAGGCTACTAGCGGGAGTTACGAGCAGTACTTC
TRBJ2-5 TRBV3-1 . many CASSQGALETQYF TGTGCCAGCAGCCAAGGAGCTCTGGAGACCCAGTACTTC
TRBJ2-5 TRBV28 . many CASSFAGGRQETQYF TGTGCCAGCAGTTTCGCAGGGGGGCGGCAAGAGACCCAGTACTTC
TRBJ2-2 TRBV27 . many CASRRSRSVTGELFF TGTGCCAGCAGGAGATCCCGGTCGGTAACCGGGGAGCTGTTTTTT
TRBJ1-1 TRBV20-1 TRBD1 many CSALGTGNTEAFF TGCAGTGCCCTCGGGACAGGGAACACTGAAGCTTTCTTT
TRBJ2-1 TRBV5-1 . . CASSFGKDNEQFF TGCGCCAGCAGCTTCGGCAAAGACAATGAGCAGTTCTTC